This passage covers 14 T cell receptor beta chains from one sample sequenced in a study of control samples from healthy donors and cancer patients. TCRdb keeps only in-frame clones here, not all; method: immunoSEQ multiplex PCR. The repertoire holds about 100,000 clones, with 90% to 95% as singletons. The sample consisted of blood. The receptor set was obtained from a man between 18 and 35 years old in good health.

The chain employs TRBV19 and TRBJ1-5; a possible D gene is TRBD1 (5 bases). Between the trimmed V and J ends, which lost 6 bases and 12 bases, there was a span of 27 bases. Germline-derived CDR1 and CDR2 are LNHDA and SQIVND (reference sequence). The CDR3 has 16 amino acids. The CDR3 sequence: CASRRIQAGTLLDQHF. The CDR3 region has the DNA TGTGCCAGTAGACGAATTCAAGCCGGGACTTTATTAGACCAGCATTTT.

The chain links TRBV7-8 to TRBJ1-5; the match to TRBD1 covers 8 bases. Germline V CDR1 and CDR2: SGHVS, FQNEAQ. The junction had 10 bases not matched to a gene; V was cut back by 4 bases and J by 2 bases. CDR3 length equals 17 residues. CDR3: CASSSGQGLFGNQPQHF. The DNA for the CDR3 is TGTGCCAGCAGCTCAGGACAGGGACTCTTTGGCAATCAGCCCCAGCATTTT.

J is TRBJ1-5 and V is TRBV24-1; D is undetermined. Trimming cost V 4 bases and J 0 bases, with 6 bases left between them. This CDR3 contains 14 residues. Germline CDR1 reads KGHDR; CDR2 reads SFDVKD. For the CDR3, the DNA is TGTGCCACCAGTGACCCTACTAGCAATCAGCCCCAGCATTTT. Protein product: CATSDPTSNQPQHF.

The chain links TRBV18 to TRBJ1-1; 8 nucleotides align to TRBD1. Germline V gene lookup returns CDR1 KGHSH and CDR2 LQKENI. The CDR3 is 15 residues long. V shed 0 bases and J 11 bases; nucleotides not matched to a gene: 11. The CDR3 reads CASSPPTRAGGAAFF. The CDR3 nucleotides are TGTGCCAGCTCACCACCAACCCGTGCAGGGGGCGCTGCTTTCTTT.

The rearrangement joins TRBV9 to TRBJ2-2, with D possibly being TRBD1 (5 bases). The CDR3 has 13 amino acids. Germline V lookup: CDR1 SGDLS, CDR2 YYNGEE. Trimming cost V 3 bases and J 4 bases, with 7 bases left between them. The CDR3 sequence is CASSGTRTGELFF. The CDR3 coding sequence is TGTGCCAGCAGCGGGACACGCACCGGGGAGCTGTTTTTT.

This chain links TRBV11-2 with TRBJ2-2; the D is unclear. Trimming cost V 1 base and J 5 bases, with 8 bases left between them. Germline CDR1 SGHAT, CDR2 FQNNGV. The CDR3 covers 14 residues. CDR3 sequence (DNA): TGTGCCAGCAGCTTAGTATTAAAAACCGGGGAGCTGTTTTTT. Amino acid sequence: CASSLVLKTGELFF.

The rearrangement links TRBV2 to TRBJ1-2; the D gene is possibly TRBD1 (5 bases). Germline loops: CDR1 SNHLY, CDR2 FYNNEI. V was shortened by 6 bases and J by 3 bases, with 14 bases between the two germline ends. The CDR3 runs to 14 residues. The CDR3 DNA reads TGTGCCAGCAGAAACAAGGGGTCGGACTATGGCTACACCTTC. It specifies CASRNKGSDYGYTF.

V usage is TRBV21-1 and J usage is TRBJ2-4. TRBV21-1 is a known pseudogene. The CDR3 runs to 12 residues. CDR3 in DNA: TGTGCCAGCAGCAAAGGGACAAACATTCAGTACTTC. The encoded protein is CASSKGTNIQYF.

This clone was picked up one time. The rearrangement uses TRBV5-5 and TRBJ1-6; no clear D. Between the trimmed V and J ends, which lost 6 bases and 0 bases, there was a span of 16 bases. The CDR3 spans 17 residues. Germline values: CDR1 SGHKS, CDR2 YYEKEE (reference sequence). CDR3 coding DNA: TGTGCCAGCAACCACCTGGGTCCGAGCTCCTATAATTCACCCCTCCACTTT. Translated, it gives CASNHLGPSSYNSPLHF.

The rearrangement joins TRBV15 to TRBJ2-7; 7 bases fit TRBD1. Germline CDR1 reads LNHNV; CDR2 reads YYDKDF (reference sequence). The CDR3 totals 14 residues. The J segment lost 2 bases and the V segment lost 1 base, leaving 2 bases of the junction unmatched. Here the CDR3 reads CATSRGGTAYEQYF. DNA of the CDR3: TGTGCCACCAGCAGAGGGGGGACAGCCTACGAGCAGTACTTC.

The V and J genes are TRBV6-2 or TRBV6-3 and TRBJ1-1; 10 bases line up with TRBD1. Germline V gene sequence: CDR1 MNHEY, CDR2 SVGEGT. V shed 5 bases, J shed 1 base, and the junction held 7 bases outside the gene matches. The CDR3 is 16 amino acids. For the CDR3, the DNA is TGTGCCAGCAGTCGACTAAGACAGGGGGCGAACACTGAAGCTTTCTTT. Its translation: CASSRLRQGANTEAFF.

The V call is TRBV7-2, the J call TRBJ1-5, with D unresolved. The germline V gene encodes CDR1 SGHTA and CDR2 FQGNSA. This CDR3 contains 15 residues. The V end was cut by 1 base, the J end by 1 base, with 8 bases between. The CDR3 loop is CASSLVRESNQPQHF. As DNA, the CDR3 is TGTGCCAGCAGCTTAGTACGGGAGAGCAATCAGCCCCAGCATTTT.

In regard to this clone: This same CDR3 is encoded by further DNA sequences in the sample. The chain carries TRBV7-9 and TRBJ2-1; 9 nucleotides match TRBD2. The trim removed 5 bases at V and 0 bases at J, leaving 5 bases unmatched. CDR1 is SEHNR, CDR2 FQNEAQ, per germline (reference sequence). The CDR3 consists of 16 residues. The CDR3 sequence is CASSPGTSPSYNEQFF. In DNA, the CDR3 is TGTGCCAGCAGCCCAGGGACTAGCCCCTCCTACAATGAGCAGTTCTTC.

The V and J genes are TRBV30 and TRBJ1-1, with a possible D match to TRBD1 (5 bases). Germline-derived CDR1 and CDR2 are GTSNPN and SVGIG (reference sequence). The CDR3 runs to 14 residues. V was clipped by 4 bases and J by 8 bases, with 20 bases between them. The DNA of the CDR3 is TGTGCCTGGAAAACGGCGGGACTGCCTTTGGAAGCTTTCTTT. Protein sequence: CAWKTAGLPLEAFF.